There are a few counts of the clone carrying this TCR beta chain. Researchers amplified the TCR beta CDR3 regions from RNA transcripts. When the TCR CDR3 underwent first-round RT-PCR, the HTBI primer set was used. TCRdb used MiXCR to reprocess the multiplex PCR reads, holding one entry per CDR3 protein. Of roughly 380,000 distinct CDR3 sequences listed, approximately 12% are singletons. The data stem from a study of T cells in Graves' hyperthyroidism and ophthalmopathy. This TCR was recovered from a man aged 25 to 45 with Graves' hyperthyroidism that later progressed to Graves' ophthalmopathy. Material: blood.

The CDR3 DNA follows: TGCAGTGCCCCGACAGGGTTCGGCTACGAGCAGTACTTC. It encodes CSAPTGFGYEQYF. V is TRBV20-1 and J is TRBJ2-7; 7 bases are shared with TRBD1. Germline CDR1 is DFQATT and CDR2 is SNEGSKA (reference sequence). The CDR3 has 13 amino acids. Losses at the gene ends were 6 bases for V and 3 bases for J; bases not matched to a gene: 8.